This T cell receptor (beta chain) originates from a study of early stage breast cancer tumors. Study-level findings and limits: Most shared enriched TCRB sequences were commonly generated ones.

This clone appeared once. Its cognate antigen is unknown. Generated by immunoSEQ multiplex PCR, the TCRdb table keeps only in-frame clones and is missing some. The data contain about 72,000 clones, approximately 80% of them singletons. CDR3 size: 14 residues. Trimming removed 8 bases from V and 1 base from J; junction bases left unmatched: 4. Germline CDR1 reads MNHEY; CDR2 reads SVGAGI. The TCR originated in a person between 60 and 69 years old with breast cancer. The specimen sequenced was blood. The gene calls are TRBV6-5 and TRBJ2-4; TRBD2 aligns across 8 bases. The CDR3 is CASRGGGAKNIQYF. DNA of the CDR3: TGTGCCAGCCGGGGGGGAGGGGCCAAAAACATTCAGTACTTC.